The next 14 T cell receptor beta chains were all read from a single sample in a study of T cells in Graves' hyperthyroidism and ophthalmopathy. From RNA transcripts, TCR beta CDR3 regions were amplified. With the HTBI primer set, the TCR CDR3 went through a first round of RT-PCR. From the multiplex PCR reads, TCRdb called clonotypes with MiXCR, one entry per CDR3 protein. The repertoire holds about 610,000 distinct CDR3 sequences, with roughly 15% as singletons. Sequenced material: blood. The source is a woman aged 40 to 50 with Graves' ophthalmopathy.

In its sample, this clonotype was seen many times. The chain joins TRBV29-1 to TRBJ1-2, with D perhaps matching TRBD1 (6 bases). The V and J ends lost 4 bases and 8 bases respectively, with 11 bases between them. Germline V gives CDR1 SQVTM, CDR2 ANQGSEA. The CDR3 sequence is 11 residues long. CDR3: CSVVQGEGYTF. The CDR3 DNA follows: TGCAGCGTTGTACAGGGAGAGGGCTACACCTTC.

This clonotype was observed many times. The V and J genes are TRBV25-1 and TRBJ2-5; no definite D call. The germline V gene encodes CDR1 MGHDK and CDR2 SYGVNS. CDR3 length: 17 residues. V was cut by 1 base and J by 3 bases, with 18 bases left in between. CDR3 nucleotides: TGTGCCAGCAGTGAATGGCCCTCCGGCCCTGGAGAAGAGACCCAGTACTTC. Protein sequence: CASSEWPSGPGEETQYF.

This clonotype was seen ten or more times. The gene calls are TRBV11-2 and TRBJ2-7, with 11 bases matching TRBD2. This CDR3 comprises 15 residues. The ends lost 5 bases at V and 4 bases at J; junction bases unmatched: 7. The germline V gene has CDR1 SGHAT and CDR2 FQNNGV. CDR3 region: CASSPGGTSGYEQYF. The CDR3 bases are TGTGCCAGCAGCCCGGGAGGGACTAGCGGTTACGAGCAGTACTTC.

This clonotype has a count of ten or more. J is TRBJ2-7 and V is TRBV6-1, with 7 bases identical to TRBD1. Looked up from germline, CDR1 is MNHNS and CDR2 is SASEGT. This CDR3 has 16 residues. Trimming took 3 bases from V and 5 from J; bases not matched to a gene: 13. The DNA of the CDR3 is TGTGCCAGCAGTGAGTCCCACTTCCGGGACAGCCACGAGCAGTACTTC. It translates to CASSESHFRDSHEQYF.

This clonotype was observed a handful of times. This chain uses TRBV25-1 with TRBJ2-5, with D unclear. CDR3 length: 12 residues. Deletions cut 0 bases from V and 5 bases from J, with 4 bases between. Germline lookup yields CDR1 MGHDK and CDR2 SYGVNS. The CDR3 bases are TGTGCCAGCAGTGAATATCGGGAGACCCAGTACTTC. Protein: CASSEYRETQYF.

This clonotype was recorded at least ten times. In DNA form, the CDR3 reads TGTGCCACCATGAGGGACGGCCAAGAGACCCAGTACTTC. This encodes CATMRDGQETQYF. The J gene is TRBJ2-5, the V gene TRBV24-1; the D call may be TRBD1 or TRBD2 (5 bases each). The CDR3 has 13 residues. The germline V and J ends were trimmed by 8 bases and 1 base, with 10 bases remaining between them. CDR1 KGHDR and CDR2 SFDVKD come from the germline V gene.

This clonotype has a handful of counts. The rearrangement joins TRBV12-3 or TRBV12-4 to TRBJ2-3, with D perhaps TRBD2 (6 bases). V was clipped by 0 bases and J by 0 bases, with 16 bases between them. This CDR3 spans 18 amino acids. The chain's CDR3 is CASSLAREGHPSTDTQYF. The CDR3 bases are TGTGCCAGCAGTTTAGCGCGGGAAGGGCATCCTAGCACAGATACGCAGTATTTT.

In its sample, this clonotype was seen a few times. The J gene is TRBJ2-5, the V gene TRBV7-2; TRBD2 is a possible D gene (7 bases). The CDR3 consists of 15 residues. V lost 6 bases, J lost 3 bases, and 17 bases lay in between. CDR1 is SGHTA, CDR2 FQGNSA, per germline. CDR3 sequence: CASSRGAEVEETQYF. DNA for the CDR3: TGTGCCAGCAGTCGGGGGGCGGAAGTTGAAGAGACCCAGTACTTC.

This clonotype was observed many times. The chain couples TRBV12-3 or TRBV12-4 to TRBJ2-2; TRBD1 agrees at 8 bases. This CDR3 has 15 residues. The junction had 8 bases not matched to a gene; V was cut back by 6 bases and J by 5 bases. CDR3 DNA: TGTGCCAGCAGCTCTGACAGGGGTGGTACCGGGGAGCTGTTTTTT. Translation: CASSSDRGGTGELFF.

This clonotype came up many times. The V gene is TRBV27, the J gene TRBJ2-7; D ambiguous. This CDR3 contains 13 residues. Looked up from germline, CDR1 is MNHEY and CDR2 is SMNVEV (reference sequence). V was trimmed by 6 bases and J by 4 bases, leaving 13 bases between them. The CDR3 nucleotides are TGTGCCAGCAGCTTCCGGGCTAGATACGAGCAGTACTTC. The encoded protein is CASSFRARYEQYF.

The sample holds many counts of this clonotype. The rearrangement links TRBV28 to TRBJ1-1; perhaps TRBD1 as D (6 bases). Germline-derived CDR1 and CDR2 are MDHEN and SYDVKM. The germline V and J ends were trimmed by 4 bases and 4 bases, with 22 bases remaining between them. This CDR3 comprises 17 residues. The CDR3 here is CASSSLRQGPLGTEAFF. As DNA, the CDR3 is TGTGCCAGCAGTTCCCTTCGGCAGGGGCCATTGGGCACTGAAGCTTTCTTT.

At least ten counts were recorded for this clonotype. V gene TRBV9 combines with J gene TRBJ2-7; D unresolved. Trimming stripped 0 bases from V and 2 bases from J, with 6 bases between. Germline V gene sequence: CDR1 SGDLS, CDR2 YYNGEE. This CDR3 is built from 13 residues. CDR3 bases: TGTGCCAGCAGCGTAGAGGAGACCTACGAGCAGTACTTC. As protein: CASSVEETYEQYF.

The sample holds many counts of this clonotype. CDR3 nucleotide sequence: TGTGCCAGCAGCTTAGCCCGGGGGATTCAAGAGACCCAGTACTTC. Translating it yields CASSLARGIQETQYF. This chain joins TRBV7-6 and TRBJ2-5, with D perhaps matching TRBD2 (6 bases). Germline CDR1 SGHVS, CDR2 FNYEAQ. This CDR3 has 15 amino acids. The ends were cut back, 0 bases at V and 2 bases at J, with 10 bases in the middle. Using reference TRBV7-6 and TRBJ2-5 for the parts outside the CDR3, the full variable domain is GAGVSQSPRYKVTKRGQDVALRCDPISGHVSLYWYRQALGQGPEFLTYFNYEAQQDKSGLPNDRFSAERPEGSISTLTIQRTEQRDSAMYRCASSLARGIQETQYFGPGTRLLVL.

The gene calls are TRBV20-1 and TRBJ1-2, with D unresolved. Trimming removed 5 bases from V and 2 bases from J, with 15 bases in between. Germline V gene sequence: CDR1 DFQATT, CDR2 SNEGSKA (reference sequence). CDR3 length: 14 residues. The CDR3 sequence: CSAAAPGSNYGYTF. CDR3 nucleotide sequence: TGCAGTGCTGCTGCGCCCGGGTCCAACTATGGCTACACCTTC.